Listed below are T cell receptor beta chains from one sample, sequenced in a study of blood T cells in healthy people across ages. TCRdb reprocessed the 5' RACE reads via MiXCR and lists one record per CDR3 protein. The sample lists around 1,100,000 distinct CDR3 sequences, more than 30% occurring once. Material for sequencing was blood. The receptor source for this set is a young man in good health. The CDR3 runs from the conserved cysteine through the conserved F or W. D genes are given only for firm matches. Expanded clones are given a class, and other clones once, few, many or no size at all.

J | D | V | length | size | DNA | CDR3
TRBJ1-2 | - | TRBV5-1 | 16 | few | TGCGCCAGCAGCTTTGGAGATACAGGGTTAGACAGTCGCTACACCTTC | CASSFGDTGLDSRYTF
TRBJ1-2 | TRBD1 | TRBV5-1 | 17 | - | TGCGCCAGCAGCTTGGGGACAGGGTTAGGTATGGACTATGGCTACACCTTC | CASSLGTGLGMDYGYTF
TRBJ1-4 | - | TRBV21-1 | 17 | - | TGTGCCAGCAGCGAAGCGGGGAGAGGACGGTTTAATGAAAAACTGTTTTTT | CASSEAGRGRFNEKLFF
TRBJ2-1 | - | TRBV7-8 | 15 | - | TGTGCCAGCAGCAAAACAGGGATCTCCTACAATGAGCAGTTCTTC | CASSKTGISYNEQFF
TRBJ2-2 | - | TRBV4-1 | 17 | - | TGCGCCAGCAGCCCTTCGGACGCCCCAATTGTGGCCGGGGAGCTGTTTTTT | CASSPSDAPIVAGELFF
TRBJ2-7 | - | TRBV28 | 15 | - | TGTGCCAGCAGTTTAAGGGGGGACCTCTACAATGAGCAGTACTTC | CASSLRGDLYNEQYF
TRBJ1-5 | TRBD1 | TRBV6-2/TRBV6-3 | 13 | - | TGTGCCAGCAGTAGACAGGGATCTCAGCCCCAGCATTTT | CASSRQGSQPQHF
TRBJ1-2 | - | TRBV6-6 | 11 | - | TGTGCCAGCAGTTATGAACTGGGCTACACCTTC | CASSYELGYTF
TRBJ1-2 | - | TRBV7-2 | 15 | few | TGTGCCAGCAGCTTAGATGGGCCGGAGAACTATGGCTACACCTTC | CASSLDGPENYGYTF
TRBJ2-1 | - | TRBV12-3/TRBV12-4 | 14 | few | TGTGCCAGCAGTTTTGCGACAGGAAACAATGAGCAGTTCTTC | CASSFATGNNEQFF
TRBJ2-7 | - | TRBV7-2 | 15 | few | TGTGCCAGCAGCTTAGATCTTGGGCAGGTTTACGAGCAGTACTTC | CASSLDLGQVYEQYF
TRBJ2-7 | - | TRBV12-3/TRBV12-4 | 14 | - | TGTGCCAGCTCCAAGGAAGGGGGGAACTACGAGCAGTACTTC | CASSKEGGNYEQYF
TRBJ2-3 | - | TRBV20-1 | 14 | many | TGCAGTGCTAGAGGGACCCCGTACACAGATACGCAGTATTTT | CSARGTPYTDTQYF
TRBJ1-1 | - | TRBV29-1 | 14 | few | TGCAGCGTCGCCCTCGGGTCCCTGAACACTGAAGCTTTCTTT | CSVALGSLNTEAFF
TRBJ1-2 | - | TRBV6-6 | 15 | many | TGTGCCAGCAGTTACGGGACACGGGAGTCAGGGGGCTACACCTTC | CASSYGTRESGGYTF
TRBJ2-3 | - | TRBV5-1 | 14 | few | TGCGCCAGCAGCTTGGTGGTGAGGTCCGATACGCAGTATTTT | CASSLVVRSDTQYF
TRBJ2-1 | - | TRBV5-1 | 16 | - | TGCGCCAGCAGCTTTTCGGGTATCCACTCCTACAATGAGCAGTTCTTC | CASSFSGIHSYNEQFF
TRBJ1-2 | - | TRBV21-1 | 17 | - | TGTGCCAGCAGCAAAGGGCACCAGGCGTACGCTAACTATGGCTACACCTTC | CASSKGHQAYANYGYTF
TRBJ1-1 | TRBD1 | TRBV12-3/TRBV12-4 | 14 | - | TGTGCCAGCAGGGCGGGACAGCCGAACACTGAAGCTTTCTTT | CASRAGQPNTEAFF
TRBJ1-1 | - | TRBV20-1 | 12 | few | TGCAGTGTCAGGCTGGGGAACACTGAAGCTTTCTTT | CSVRLGNTEAFF
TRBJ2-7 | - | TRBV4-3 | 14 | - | TGCGCCAGCAGCCAAGATATGCTTTGGGGCGAGCAGTACTTC | CASSQDMLWGEQYF
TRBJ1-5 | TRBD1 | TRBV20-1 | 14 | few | TGCAGTGCTACACAGGGGGGTAGCAATCAGCCCCAGCATTTT | CSATQGGSNQPQHF
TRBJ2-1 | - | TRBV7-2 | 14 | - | TGTGCCAGCAGCTTAATCCTATCCAACAATGAGCAGTTCTTC | CASSLILSNNEQFF
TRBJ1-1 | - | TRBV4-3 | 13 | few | TGCGCCAGCAGCCGTTTAACGGGGACTGAAGCTTTCTTT | CASSRLTGTEAFF
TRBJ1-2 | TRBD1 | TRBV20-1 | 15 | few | TGCAGTGCTCGTAACGACAGGGTGATTGGGTATGGCTACACCTTC | CSARNDRVIGYGYTF
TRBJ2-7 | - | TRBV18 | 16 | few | TGTGCCAGCTCACCACCCGATTCGGCAGGGGTTAACGAGCAGTACTTC | CASSPPDSAGVNEQYF
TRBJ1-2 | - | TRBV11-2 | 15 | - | TGTGCCAGCAGCTTAGAGAGTGAGAGTTTCTATGGCTACACCTTC | CASSLESESFYGYTF
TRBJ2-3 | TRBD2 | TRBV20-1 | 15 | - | TGCAGTGCTAGACCCCTAGCGGGGGACTCAGATACGCAGTATTTT | CSARPLAGDSDTQYF
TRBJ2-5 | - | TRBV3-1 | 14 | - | TGTGCCAGCAGCCAGCCAGGGCGGGGCAATGAGCAGTACTTC | CASSQPGRGNEQYF
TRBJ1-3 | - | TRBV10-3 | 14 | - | TGTGCCATCAGTCAGCCGGCAAGTGGAAACACCATATATTTT | CAISQPASGNTIYF
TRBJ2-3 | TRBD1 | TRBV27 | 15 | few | TGTGCCAGCAGTTCCCGGGACAGGGTTACAGATACGCAGTATTTT | CASSSRDRVTDTQYF
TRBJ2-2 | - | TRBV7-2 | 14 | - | TGTGCCAGCAGCCGCCGGGTTGACACCGGGGAGCTGTTTTTT | CASSRRVDTGELFF
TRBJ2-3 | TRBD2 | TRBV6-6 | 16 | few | TGTGCCAGCAGCCAATCAGGACTAGTGGGCACAGATACGCAGTATTTT | CASSQSGLVGTDTQYF
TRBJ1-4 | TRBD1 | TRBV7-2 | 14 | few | TGTGCCAGCAGCCAACGACAGGGGAATGAAAAACTGTTTTTT | CASSQRQGNEKLFF
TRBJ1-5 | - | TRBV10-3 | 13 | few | TGTGCCATCGCGGAGAGGTTCGATCAGCCCCAGCATTTT | CAIAERFDQPQHF
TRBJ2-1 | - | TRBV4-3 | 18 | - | TGCGCCAGCAGCCAAGATCCCCTTTTGGCGGGGCGCTACAATGTGCAGTTCTTC | CASSQDPLLAGRYNVQFF
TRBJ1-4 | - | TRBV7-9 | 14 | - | TGTGCCAGCAGCTTCCCGGGGACCTTTGAAAAACTGTTTTTT | CASSFPGTFEKLFF
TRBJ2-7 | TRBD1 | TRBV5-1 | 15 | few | TGCGCCAGCAGCTACGGACAGGGGTTTCTTCGGGAGCAGTACTTC | CASSYGQGFLREQYF
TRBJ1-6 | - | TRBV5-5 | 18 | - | TGTGCCAGCAGCTTGCCCCAGGGGACATATTCTCGTCGGTCACCCCTCCACTTT | CASSLPQGTYSRRSPLHF
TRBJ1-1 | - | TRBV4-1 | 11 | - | TGCGCCAACAGCCACGGGACTGAAGCTTTCTTT | CANSHGTEAFF
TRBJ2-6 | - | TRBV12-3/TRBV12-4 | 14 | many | TGCGCCAGCAGCCTTAGCTCTGGGGCCAACGTCCTGACTTTC | CASSLSSGANVLTF
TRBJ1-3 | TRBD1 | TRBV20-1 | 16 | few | TGCAGTGCTAGAGGCGCGGACAGGGGAAATGGAAACACCATATATTTT | CSARGADRGNGNTIYF
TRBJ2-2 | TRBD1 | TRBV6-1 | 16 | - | TGTGCCAGCAGTGGGCCGGACAGGGAAAACACCGGGGAGCTGTTTTTT | CASSGPDRENTGELFF
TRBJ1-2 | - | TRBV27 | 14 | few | TGTGCCAGCAGTTCCGGGGCAGTTGGGTTTAGCTACACCTTC | CASSSGAVGFSYTF
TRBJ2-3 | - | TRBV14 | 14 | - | TGTGCCAGCAGCCAAGATTTATACGTAGATACGCAGTATTTT | CASSQDLYVDTQYF
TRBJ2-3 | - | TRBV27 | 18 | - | TGTGCCAGCAGTTTACGCCTACCCGGGCGGGGTAGCACAGATACGCAGTATTTT | CASSLRLPGRGSTDTQYF
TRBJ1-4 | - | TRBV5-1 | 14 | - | TGCGCCAGCAGCTCAGGTATCGGGAATGAAAAACTGTTTTTT | CASSSGIGNEKLFF
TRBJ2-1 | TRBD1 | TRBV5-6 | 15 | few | TGTGCCAGCAGCTACCGGACAGGGGTATGGAATGAGCAGTTCTTC | CASSYRTGVWNEQFF
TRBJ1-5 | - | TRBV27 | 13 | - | TGTGCCAGCAGTGTAGGTTGGGATCAGCCCCAGCATTTT | CASSVGWDQPQHF
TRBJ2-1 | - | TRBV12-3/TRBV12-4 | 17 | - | TGTACCAGCAGTTCTTTTCTGGGCAGGGCCGTATCCAATGAGCAGTTCTTC | CTSSSFLGRAVSNEQFF
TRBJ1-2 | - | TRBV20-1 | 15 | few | TGCAGTGCTAGCCAGGGGACTATGTCTAACTATGGCTACACCTTC | CSASQGTMSNYGYTF
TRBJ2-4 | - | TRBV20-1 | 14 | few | TGCAGTGCTAGCGCCGGGACAGCCAAAAACATTCAGTACTTC | CSASAGTAKNIQYF
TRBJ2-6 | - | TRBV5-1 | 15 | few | TGCGCCAGCAGCTTGGCCCAAACGGGGGCCAACGTCCTGACTTTC | CASSLAQTGANVLTF
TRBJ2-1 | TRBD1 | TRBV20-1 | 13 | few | TGCAGTGCTAAACTCGGGACAGGGAATGAGCAGTTCTTC | CSAKLGTGNEQFF
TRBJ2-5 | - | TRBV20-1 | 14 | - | TGCAGTGCCCCTCCCAGGACCTTCGAGGAGACCCAGTACTTC | CSAPPRTFEETQYF
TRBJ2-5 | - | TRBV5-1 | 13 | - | TGCGCCCGCAGCTTAGGAGGGGAAGAGACCCAGTACTTC | CARSLGGEETQYF
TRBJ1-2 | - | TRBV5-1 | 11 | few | TGCGCCAGCAGCTTAAGCGGCCGGTACACCTTC | CASSLSGRYTF
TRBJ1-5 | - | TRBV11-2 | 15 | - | TGTGCCAGCAGGAGGGACGCCTTCGGCCCTCAGCCCCAGCATTTT | CASRRDAFGPQPQHF
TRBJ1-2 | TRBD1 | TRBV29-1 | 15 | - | TGCAGCGTGGGGATCGACAGGGGAGCTAACTATGGCTACACCTTC | CSVGIDRGANYGYTF
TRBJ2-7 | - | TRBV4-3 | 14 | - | TGCGCCAGCAGCCAAGAGGAGCGGTACAATGAGCAGTACTTC | CASSQEERYNEQYF